These 19 T cell receptor beta chains were sequenced from one sample in a study of a mutant IDH1 vaccine in newly diagnosed glioma. What these receptors recognize is not known. Time point given: week 11, during vaccination. A 20-mer mutant IDH1 peptide at 300 ug was injected subcutaneously with topical imiquimod. Some clones are missing from TCRdb's copy, which holds only in-frame ones; the method was immunoSEQ multiplex PCR. Among roughly 110,000 clones listed, under 90% were seen once. The starting material was PBMCs, obtained from a glioma patient whose treatment included an IDH1 peptide vaccine. These receptor sequences come from a woman in her 50s with glioma.

The chain carries TRBV7-8 and TRBJ1-4, with D possibly being TRBD1 (6 bases). This CDR3 contains 15 residues. Per germline, CDR1 SGHVS and CDR2 FQNEAQ. Trimming left V 5 bases short and J 7 bases short, with 17 bases between. CDR3 residues: CASSPSPGHSEKLFF. The CDR3 region has the DNA TGTGCCAGCAGCCCCAGTCCGGGACATAGTGAAAAACTGTTTTTT. Drawing the rest from reference TRBV7-8 and TRBJ1-4, the complete variable domain is GAGVSQSPRYKVAKRGQDVALRCDPISGHVSLFWYQQALGQGPEFLTYFQNEAQLDKSGLPSDRFFAERPEGSVSTLKIQRTQQEDSAVYLCASSPSPGHSEKLFFGSGTQLSVL.

The genes are TRBV5-6 and TRBJ1-2; D gene unclear. CDR3 length: 15 residues. Trimming stripped 0 bases from V and 3 bases from J, with 12 bases between. Germline CDR1 and CDR2: SGHDT and YYEEEE. The DNA for the CDR3 is TGTGCCAGCAGCTTGGCCGGCAGGACCGACTATGGCTACACCTTC. This encodes CASSLAGRTDYGYTF.

This clone was detected only once. The chain employs TRBV7-8 and TRBJ1-5; D unresolved. CDR1 SGHVS and CDR2 FQNEAQ come from the germline V gene. This CDR3 has 16 amino acids. V lost 3 bases and J lost 1, with 13 bases in between. CDR3 nucleotide sequence: TGTGCCAGCAGCTTCTCTGCTGTGGGAAGCAATCAGCCCCAGCATTTT. Translated, it gives CASSFSAVGSNQPQHF. Based on the CDR3 plus reference TRBV7-8 and TRBJ1-5, the full variable domain is GAGVSQSPRYKVAKRGQDVALRCDPISGHVSLFWYQQALGQGPEFLTYFQNEAQLDKSGLPSDRFFAERPEGSVSTLKIQRTQQEDSAVYLCASSFSAVGSNQPQHFGDGTRLSIL.

CDR3 DNA sequence: TGTGCCAGCAGGCTTAAGGGGACCGGGACTAATGAAAAACTGTTTTTT. As protein: CASRLKGTGTNEKLFF. The rearrangement joins TRBV5-4 to TRBJ1-4; tentatively, D is TRBD1 (5 bases). This CDR3 has 16 amino acids. With 5 bases removed from V and 2 bases from J, the gap between germline ends came to 16 bases. Germline assignment: CDR1 SGHNT and CDR2 YYREEE (reference sequence).

The chain carries TRBV11-3 and TRBJ2-1; D possibly corresponds to TRBD2 (6 bases). V was shortened by 0 bases and J by 4 bases, with 10 bases between the two germline ends. From germline, CDR1 is SGHNT and CDR2 YENEEA. The CDR3 is 15 amino acids. The CDR3 loop is CASSLESGGYNEQFF. DNA for the CDR3: TGTGCCAGCAGCTTAGAATCCGGGGGATACAATGAGCAGTTCTTC. Supplemented by reference TRBV11-3 and TRBJ2-1, the full variable domain reads EAGVVQSPRYKIIEKKQPVAFWCNPISGHNTLYWYLQNLGQGPELLIRYENEEAVDDSQLPKDRFSAERLKGVDSTLKIQPAELGDSAVYLCASSLESGGYNEQFFGPGTRLTVL.

This chain links TRBV7-9 with TRBJ2-1; no clear D gene. The V end lost 2 bases, the J end lost 5 bases, and 7 bases lay between the germline ends. Germline V CDR1 and CDR2: SEHNR, FQNEAQ (reference sequence). CDR3 size: 13 residues. The CDR3 region is CASSLPPNNEQFF. DNA of the CDR3: TGTGCCAGCAGCTTACCCCCGAACAATGAGCAGTTCTTC.

This clone was recorded only once. The J gene is TRBJ1-4, the V gene TRBV6-6; possible D gene TRBD1, 5 bases. Germline V lookup: CDR1 MNHNY, CDR2 SVGAGI (reference sequence). Between the trimmed V and J ends, which lost 2 bases and 8 bases, there was a span of 12 bases. This CDR3 is built from 14 residues. CDR3 in amino acids: CASSYGGVEEKLFF. The DNA for the CDR3 is TGTGCCAGCAGTTACGGGGGAGTCGAGGAAAAACTGTTTTTT.

The chain has TRBV19 and TRBJ1-4; no clear D. V lost 5 bases and J 8 bases, leaving 18 bases between the germline ends. CDR1 LNHDA and CDR2 SQIVND come from the germline V gene (reference sequence). This CDR3 has 15 residues. CDR3 sequence reads: CASSPQEPGGEKLFF. CDR3 bases: TGTGCCAGTAGTCCCCAGGAACCTGGAGGGGAAAAACTGTTTTTT.

Here the CDR3 reads CASSPTQASGNTETQYF. In DNA form, the CDR3 reads TGCGCCAGCAGCCCAACTCAGGCTAGCGGGAACACAGAGACCCAGTACTTC. The V call is TRBV5-1, the J call TRBJ2-5, with 9 bases fitting TRBD2. V shed 4 bases and J 4 bases; nucleotides not matched to a gene: 14. Per the germline V gene, CDR1 is SGHRS and CDR2 is YFSETQ. The CDR3 sequence is 17 residues long. Complete variable domain (other parts from reference TRBV5-1 and TRBJ2-5): KAGVTQTPRYLIKTRGQQVTLSCSPISGHRSVSWYQQTPGQGLQFLFEYFSETQRNKGNFPGRFSGRQFSNSRSEMNVSTLELGDSALYLCASSPTQASGNTETQYFGPGTRLLVL.

The chain recombines TRBV18 with TRBJ1-6; no definite D call. In germline, CDR1 is KGHSH, CDR2 LQKENI. The CDR3 length is 18 residues. The V end was cut by 3 bases, the J end by 0 bases, with 15 bases between. In DNA, the CDR3 is TGTGCCAGCTCACCCCACGGACCGAAAAGCTCCTATAATTCACCCCTCCACTTT. The encoded protein is CASSPHGPKSSYNSPLHF.

The DNA for the CDR3 is TGTGCCATACACACTGACAACACCGGGGAGCTGTTTTTT. It codes for CAIHTDNTGELFF. The chain employs TRBV28 and TRBJ2-2, with no clear D. The length of the CDR3 is 13 residues. Germline-derived CDR1 and CDR2 are MDHEN and SYDVKM. Trimming pared 10 bases from V and 2 bases from J, leaving 11 bases between. Using reference TRBV28 and TRBJ2-2 for the parts outside the CDR3, the full variable domain is DVKVTQSSRYLVKRTGEKVFLECVQDMDHENMFWYRQDPGLGLRLIYFSYDVKMKEKGDIPEGYSVSREKKERFSLILESASTNQTSMYLCAIHTDNTGELFFGEGSRLTVL.

V gene TRBV5-6 combines with J gene TRBJ1-5; maybe TRBD1 (6 bases). CDR1 and CDR2 (germline): SGHDT, YYEEEE. The CDR3 contains 14 residues. The V gene lost 0 bases and the J gene lost 4 bases, with 8 bases spanning the gap. CDR3 amino acids: CASSLGRGNQPQHF. The DNA of the CDR3 is TGTGCCAGCAGCTTGGGTAGGGGGAATCAGCCCCAGCATTTT.

The chain links TRBV25-1 to TRBJ2-2; weak D call: TRBD2 (7 bases). The germline V gene encodes CDR1 MGHDK and CDR2 SYGVNS. Between the trimmed V and J ends, which lost 9 bases and 0 bases, there was a span of 20 bases. This CDR3 contains 17 residues. The CDR3 region has the DNA TGTGCCAGATCAAGGGGGTGGGAGGGGCCGAACACCGGGGAGCTGTTTTTT. This gives the protein CARSRGWEGPNTGELFF.

The chain joins TRBV18 to TRBJ2-5, with D possibly being TRBD1 (6 bases). Deletions cut 4 bases from V and 5 bases from J, with 17 bases between. The CDR3 runs 15 residues. Germline V gene lookup returns CDR1 KGHSH and CDR2 LQKENI. Here the CDR3 DNA reads TGTGCCAGCTCACTTTCGGGACATAAAGAGGAGACCCAGTACTTC. Translated, it gives CASSLSGHKEETQYF.

The chain uses TRBV5-6 and TRBJ2-3; D ambiguous. This CDR3 has 14 residues. In germline, CDR1 is SGHDT, CDR2 YYEEEE. The ends were cut back, 3 bases at V and 5 bases at J, with 13 bases in the middle. CDR3 protein: CASSSPPIVDTQYF. Here the CDR3 DNA reads TGTGCCAGCAGCTCCCCCCCCATAGTAGATACGCAGTATTTT.

V is TRBV7-9 and J is TRBJ2-7; D ambiguous. The germline gives CDR1 SEHNR, CDR2 FQNEAQ (reference sequence). V was cut by 4 bases and J by 6 bases, with 10 bases left in between. The CDR3 has 12 amino acids. CDR3 nucleotide sequence: TGTGCCAGCAGCTCCCCAGCAGGCGAGCAGTACTTC. It yields the protein CASSSPAGEQYF. Combining the CDR3 with reference TRBV7-9 and TRBJ2-7 gives the whole variable domain DTGVSQNPRHKITKRGQNVTFRCDPISEHNRLYWYRQTLGQGPEFLTYFQNEAQLEKSRLLSDRFSAERPKGSFSTLEIQRTEQGDSAMYLCASSSPAGEQYFGPGTRLTVT.

This clone was recorded only once. This chain links TRBV7-9 with TRBJ1-1; D is uncertain. V shed 5 bases and J shed 5 bases, with 9 bases lying between them. Per germline, CDR1 SEHNR and CDR2 FQNEAQ (reference sequence). CDR3 length: 12 residues. The CDR3 loop reads CASSREGTEAFF. The CDR3, as DNA: TGTGCCAGCAGCCGTGAGGGAACTGAAGCTTTCTTT.

The V call is TRBV14, the J call TRBJ1-2, with D tentatively TRBD1 (6 bases). CDR1 is SGHDN, CDR2 FVKESK, per germline. The CDR3 consists of 15 residues. V lost 1 base to trimming and J lost 5 bases, with 14 bases between them. This CDR3 is CASSQVGGGGYGYTF. CDR3 DNA sequence: TGTGCCAGCAGCCAAGTAGGAGGGGGAGGATATGGCTACACCTTC.

The chain carries TRBV5-1 and TRBJ1-4; TRBD1 matches 7 bases. Germline lookup yields CDR1 SGHRS and CDR2 YFSETQ. CDR3 length equals 14 residues. Losses at the gene ends were 4 bases for V and 4 bases for J; bases not matched to a gene: 4. The CDR3 loop reads CASSPDRRNEKLFF. The CDR3 DNA is TGCGCCAGCAGCCCGGACAGGCGTAATGAAAAACTGTTTTTT.